A selection of T cell receptor beta chains follows, all from one sample in a study of blood T cell repertoires in COVID-19. Produced via immunoSEQ multiplex PCR; TCRdb's table is partial and in-frame only. The sample includes 15,000 to 17,000 clones, 70% to 90% of them seen just once. The material sequenced was peripheral blood. The receptors derive from a man aged 70 or older in a cohort sampled during active COVID-19. The CDR3 runs from the conserved cysteine through the conserved F or W. Fields, in order: J gene, D gene, V gene, clone size, CDR3 DNA, CDR3 protein. A D gene is named only where the DNA matches it firmly. Rows may omit the clone size; those that give it use once, few, many or a size class.

>TRBJ2-1|TRBD2|TRBV7-8|few
TGTGCCAGCAGCTTAGATGGGGGGGAGGCCTACAATGAGCAGTTCTTC
CASSLDGGEAYNEQFF
>TRBJ2-3|-|TRBV3-1/TRBV3-2|-
TGTGCCAGCAGCCAAGATCAGCTAGCCTATACGCAGTATTTT
CASSQDQLAYTQYF
>TRBJ1-5|TRBD1|TRBV19|-
TGTGCCAGTACCCCGGACAGGGGTGATCAGCCCCAGCATTTT
CASTPDRGDQPQHF
>TRBJ2-2|TRBD2|TRBV7-9|once
TGTGCCAGCAGCTTGACTAGCGGACATTCGGGCACCGGGGAGCTGTTTTTT
CASSLTSGHSGTGELFF
>TRBJ2-1|TRBD1|TRBV29-1|-
TGCAGCGCCACTGATGACAGGGGTGGAAGAAATGAGCAGTTCTTC
CSATDDRGGRNEQFF
>TRBJ1-5|-|TRBV28|-
TGTGCCAGCACCCGTTTTGGGGCTGTCAGTCAGCCCCAGCATTTT
CASTRFGAVSQPQHF
>TRBJ2-7|TRBD1|TRBV9|-
TGTGCCAGCAGCCCGAGACAGGGGGTGGGAGAGCAGTACTTC
CASSPRQGVGEQYF
>TRBJ2-7|-|TRBV7-9|-
TGTGCCAGCAGCTTACTCTGGTCGGCAGGGGAGGGCGAGCAGTACTTC
CASSLLWSAGEGEQYF
>TRBJ1-1|TRBD1|TRBV30|-
TGTGCTTTGGGCAGGGGGCGAGACACTGAAGCTTTCTTT
CALGRGRDTEAFF
>TRBJ2-1|-|TRBV3-1/TRBV3-2|once
TGTGCCAGCAGCCAAGAGAGTAGCGGCATCTACAATGAGCAGTTCTTC
CASSQESSGIYNEQFF
>TRBJ1-1|-|TRBV9|-
TGTGCCAGCAGCGTAGTCTCGGGAACCAAAGCTTTCTTT
CASSVVSGTKAFF
>TRBJ2-1|TRBD1|TRBV12-3/TRBV12-4|-
TGTGCCAGCAGCCCACAGGGGAATGAGCAGTTCTTC
CASSPQGNEQFF
>TRBJ2-7|-|TRBV6-2/TRBV6-3|-
TGTGCCAGCAGTTCTCGCTCCTACGAGCAGTACTTC
CASSSRSYEQYF
>TRBJ1-5|-|TRBV7-9|few
TGTGCCAGCAGCTCCAACAGGGCTGATCAGCCCCAGCATTTT
CASSSNRADQPQHF
>TRBJ2-7|-|TRBV11-2|-
TGTGCCAGCAGCTTAATTGTGGGGGGTCGGGACGGTATAAACGAGCAGTACTTC
CASSLIVGGRDGINEQYF
>TRBJ1-5|TRBD1|TRBV19|few
TGTGCCACCAAACATGGGGACAGGGGTTTTACTAATAGCAATCAGCCCCAGCATTTT
CATKHGDRGFTNSNQPQHF
>TRBJ2-3|TRBD2|TRBV27|-
TGTGCCAGCAGTTCCGGCCGACTAGCGGGACCAGATACGCAGTATTTT
CASSSGRLAGPDTQYF
>TRBJ2-3|TRBD2|TRBV10-3|once
TGTGCCATCAGTTACCTAGCGGGAGGGCCGGAGGACACAGATACGCAGTATTTT
CAISYLAGGPEDTDTQYF
>TRBJ2-7|-|TRBV10-3|-
TGTGCCATCAGTGGAGGTAACGAGCAGTACTTC
CAISGGNEQYF
>TRBJ2-1|TRBD1|TRBV11-3|-
TGTGCCAGCAGCCCCGGGACAGCCTACACTTCCTACAATGAGCAGTTCTTC
CASSPGTAYTSYNEQFF
>TRBJ1-5|TRBD1|TRBV5-1|-
TGCGCCAGCAGCTGGACGACAGGGAGCAATCAGCCCCAGCATTTT
CASSWTTGSNQPQHF
>TRBJ2-2|TRBD1|TRBV15|-
TGTGCCACCAGAATGGACAGGGAGGACACCGGGGAGCTGTTTTTT
CATRMDREDTGELFF
>TRBJ2-2|TRBD1|TRBV5-4|-
TGTGCCAGCAGTCGACAGGGGAACACCGGGGAGCTGTTTTTT
CASSRQGNTGELFF
>TRBJ1-5|-|TRBV4-3|few
TGCGCCAGCAGCCTAACAGATCGTCAGCCCCAGCATTTT
CASSLTDRQPQHF
>TRBJ2-5|-|TRBV9|once
TGTGCCAGCAGCCCTCACCCAGGTCAGGCAGAGACCCAGTACTTC
CASSPHPGQAETQYF
>TRBJ1-1|-|TRBV5-1|-
TGCGCCAGCAGCTCACTCTCACAGGGAAACACTGAAGCTTTCTTT
CASSSLSQGNTEAFF
>TRBJ1-2|-|TRBV6-5|-
TGTGCCAGCAGAACATCGACAGTAACTAACTATGGCTACACCTTC
CASRTSTVTNYGYTF
>TRBJ1-2|-|TRBV27|-
TGTGCCAGCAGTTTTGACTCCCTCTATGGCTACACCTTC
CASSFDSLYGYTF
>TRBJ2-1|-|TRBV6-5|-
TGTGCCAGTGATAAAGACAGAGGCAATGAGCAGTTCTTC
CASDKDRGNEQFF
>TRBJ2-7|-|TRBV7-9|-
TGTGCCAGCAGCTCGACAGTTCTTCCCTACGAGCAGTACTTC
CASSSTVLPYEQYF
>TRBJ2-1|-|TRBV6-2/TRBV6-3|-
TGTGCCAGCAGCCAGGGACTTCGCCCCTACAATGAGCAGTTCTTC
CASSQGLRPYNEQFF
>TRBJ1-1|-|TRBV7-3|once
TGTGCCAGCAGCTTCACAGCAAACACTGAAGCTTTCTTT
CASSFTANTEAFF
>TRBJ1-5|TRBD1|TRBV3-1/TRBV3-2|once
TGTGCCAGCAGCCAAGTAACAGGGGGCAATCAGCCCCAGCATTTT
CASSQVTGGNQPQHF
>TRBJ1-3|-|TRBV6-5|-
TGTGCCAGCGGAGACAGAGGAAACACCATATATTTT
CASGDRGNTIYF
>TRBJ2-1|TRBD1|TRBV18|-
TGTGCCAGCTCACCGGCAGGGGGCAGTGGCTATGAGCAGTTCTTC
CASSPAGGSGYEQFF